A selection of T cell receptor beta chains follows, all from one sample in a study of shared clonotypes between healthy human individuals. Data came from immunoSEQ multiplex PCR; TCRdb stores just in-frame clones and leaves some out. In the table there are around 2,000,000 clones, about 95% of which are singletons. The sequenced material came from naive CD8+ T cells sorted from blood. The receptors derive from a man aged 18 to 29 in good health. CDR3s include the opening cysteine and the closing phenylalanine or tryptophan. The D gene is left open where the match is weak. The listing skips clone size in some rows; elsewhere it reads once, few, many or a size class.

d_call: TRBD1
v_call: TRBV19
clone_size: once
j_call: TRBJ2-1
cdr3_nt: TGTGCCAGTAGTACCTTCGCCTACTACAGGGGGCATGAGCAGTTCTTC
cdr3_aa: CASSTFAYYRGHEQFF

d_call: .
v_call: TRBV6-5
clone_size: .
j_call: TRBJ1-2
cdr3_nt: TGTGCCAGCAGTTACTACGGGACACCAGCTGATGGCTACACCTTC
cdr3_aa: CASSYYGTPADGYTF

d_call: TRBD1
v_call: TRBV13
clone_size: .
j_call: TRBJ2-3
cdr3_nt: TGTGCCAGCTGCCTGCGAGGGGGCACACAGTATTTT
cdr3_aa: CASCLRGGTQYF

d_call: TRBD2
v_call: TRBV2
clone_size: .
j_call: TRBJ2-7
cdr3_nt: TGTGCCAGCAGTCCTAGCGGGGGCGATTACTCCTACGAGCAGTACTTC
cdr3_aa: CASSPSGGDYSYEQYF

d_call: TRBD1
v_call: TRBV6-5
clone_size: .
j_call: TRBJ2-7
cdr3_nt: TGTGCCAGCAGTTACGGGGGACAGGGTGGTGCTTACGAGCAGTACTTC
cdr3_aa: CASSYGGQGGAYEQYF

d_call: .
v_call: TRBV2
clone_size: .
j_call: TRBJ2-3
cdr3_nt: TGTGCCAGCAGTGGGGACTCGAGCACAGATACGCAGTATTTT
cdr3_aa: CASSGDSSTDTQYF

d_call: .
v_call: TRBV2
clone_size: .
j_call: TRBJ2-3
cdr3_nt: TGTGCCAGCAGTGAAGCGCGGCTAGACCACAGAGGTACGCAGTATTTT
cdr3_aa: CASSEARLDHRGTQYF

d_call: TRBD2
v_call: TRBV11-2
clone_size: .
j_call: TRBJ2-7
cdr3_nt: TGTGCCAGCAGCTCGATGGGGGGGGACTCTTTAGAAACCTACGAGCAGTACTTC
cdr3_aa: CASSSMGGDSLETYEQYF

d_call: .
v_call: TRBV13
clone_size: .
j_call: TRBJ1-1
cdr3_nt: TGTGCCAGCAGCGGAGATATGGCGGGCACTGAAGCTTTCTTT
cdr3_aa: CASSGDMAGTEAFF

d_call: .
v_call: TRBV2
clone_size: few
j_call: TRBJ2-1
cdr3_nt: TGTGCCACCCGGGACCGTGACAATGAGCAGTTCTTC
cdr3_aa: CATRDRDNEQFF

d_call: .
v_call: TRBV4-1
clone_size: .
j_call: TRBJ2-7
cdr3_nt: TGCGCCAGCAGCCAAAAGGGGCAGGGGCCCTACGAGCAGTACTTC
cdr3_aa: CASSQKGQGPYEQYF

d_call: .
v_call: TRBV4-3
clone_size: .
j_call: TRBJ2-1
cdr3_nt: TGCGCCAGCAGCCAAGATAGAAGCTCCTACAATGAGCAGTTCTTC
cdr3_aa: CASSQDRSSYNEQFF

d_call: .
v_call: TRBV10-3
clone_size: .
j_call: TRBJ2-2
cdr3_nt: TGTGCCATCATAACCGCGTCCGGGGAGCTGTTTTTT
cdr3_aa: CAIITASGELFF

d_call: .
v_call: TRBV27
clone_size: .
j_call: TRBJ1-3
cdr3_nt: TGTGCCAGCAGTTTATCGAACGGGGACGGCGGAAACACCATATATTTT
cdr3_aa: CASSLSNGDGGNTIYF

d_call: .
v_call: TRBV27
clone_size: .
j_call: TRBJ2-7
cdr3_nt: .
cdr3_aa: CASSSSEESSYEQYF

d_call: .
v_call: TRBV27
clone_size: .
j_call: TRBJ1-4
cdr3_nt: TGTGCCAGCAGTTTCGTTTGGCCGGTAACTAATGAAAAACTGTTTTTT
cdr3_aa: CASSFVWPVTNEKLFF

d_call: .
v_call: TRBV6-5
clone_size: once
j_call: TRBJ2-5
cdr3_nt: TGTGCCAGCAGTTATTCACAAGAGACCCAGTACTTC
cdr3_aa: CASSYSQETQYF

d_call: .
v_call: TRBV4-1
clone_size: .
j_call: TRBJ2-1
cdr3_nt: TGCGCCAGCAGCCCCTTGGAGGGGGTGGCGGATGAGCAGTTCTTC
cdr3_aa: CASSPLEGVADEQFF

d_call: .
v_call: TRBV10-1
clone_size: .
j_call: TRBJ2-7
cdr3_nt: TGCGCCAGCAGTGAGTACGCGGGACCCTACGAGCAGTACTTC
cdr3_aa: CASSEYAGPYEQYF

d_call: TRBD1
v_call: TRBV12-5
clone_size: .
j_call: TRBJ2-3
cdr3_nt: TGTGCTAGTGGCCCTGGGACAGGCACAGATACGCAGTATTTT
cdr3_aa: CASGPGTGTDTQYF

d_call: .
v_call: TRBV19
clone_size: once
j_call: TRBJ2-3
cdr3_nt: TGTGCCAGCGAGGGGAGCACAGATACGCAGTATTTT
cdr3_aa: CASEGSTDTQYF

d_call: .
v_call: TRBV18
clone_size: .
j_call: TRBJ2-7
cdr3_nt: TGTGCCAGCTCGCCCACGGGGCACCGATACGAGCAGTACTTC
cdr3_aa: CASSPTGHRYEQYF

d_call: .
v_call: TRBV7-8
clone_size: .
j_call: TRBJ1-5
cdr3_nt: TGTGCCAGCAGCCTAGGGCCGGTTGCCGAACGGCCCCAGCATTTT
cdr3_aa: CASSLGPVAERPQHF